Below are 23 T cell receptor beta chains sequenced from a single sample in a study of early T cells in non-severe SARS-CoV-2 infection. Each CDR3 protein is one row after TCRdb ran MiXCR on the 5' RACE reads. In the table there are about 64,000 distinct CDR3 sequences, 20% to 25% of which are singletons. The specimen comprised whole blood, sampled at baseline. The receptors here all came from an adult who was a healthcare worker with PCR-confirmed SARS-CoV-2 infection or an uninfected control (not recorded which).

This clonotype was seen a few times. The chain couples TRBV23-1 to TRBJ2-3; TRBD1 might be the D (6 bases). TRBV23-1 belongs to the ORF category, with a function that is uncertain. The CDR3 is 13 amino acids. V shed 8 bases and J shed 8 bases, with 17 bases lying between them. The CDR3 DNA sequence: TGCGCCAGCCCTAGGGGGTACCGGGGTACGCAGTATTTT. This codes for CASPRGYRGTQYF.

This sequence joins TRBV4-1 and TRBJ1-2; 7 bases are shared with TRBD1. The CDR3 runs to 14 residues. Per the germline V gene, CDR1 is MGHRA and CDR2 is YSYEKL. The J segment lost 4 bases and the V segment lost 2 bases, leaving 4 bases of the junction unmatched. The CDR3 loop reads CASSQLGDSYGYTF. CDR3 DNA sequence: TGCGCCAGCAGCCAACTAGGGGACAGCTATGGCTACACCTTC.

The chain is built from TRBV9 and TRBJ2-7, with 7 bases lining up with TRBD2. The CDR3 spans 15 residues. The junction had 8 bases not matched to a gene; V was cut back by 0 bases and J by 5 bases. CDR1 is SGDLS and CDR2 is YYNGEE in the germline V gene. The DNA for the CDR3 is TGTGCCAGCAGCGTAGATCCCCGGGGGGTGCACGAGCAGTACTTC. Translating it yields CASSVDPRGVHEQYF.

This clonotype was detected only a few times. V and J are TRBV6-1 and TRBJ2-5, with D possibly TRBD1 on 5 matching bases. Trimming took 6 bases from V and 1 from J, leaving 15 bases between them. The germline CDR1 and CDR2 sequences are MNHNS and SASEGT. The CDR3 is made up of 15 amino acids. The CDR3 reads CASRDNPGIQETQYF. The DNA for the CDR3 is TGTGCCAGCAGGGACAATCCGGGCATCCAAGAGACCCAGTACTTC.

This clonotype came up a few times. This rearrangement joins TRBV10-3 to TRBJ2-3, with D maybe TRBD1 (6 bases). Trimming shortened V by 10 bases and J by 0 bases, and 17 bases separated the two germline ends. This CDR3 has 15 residues. Germline loops: CDR1 ENHRY, CDR2 SYGVKD. The CDR3 protein is CATSPDSSSTDTQYF. CDR3 DNA: TGTGCCACCTCCCCGGACAGTTCTAGCACAGATACGCAGTATTTT.

The V gene is TRBV5-1, the J gene TRBJ2-3; D might be TRBD1 (5 bases). CDR3 length: 12 residues. With 5 bases removed from V and 2 bases from J, the gap between germline ends came to 6 bases. CDR1 is SGHRS, CDR2 YFSETQ, per germline. CDR3 loop: CASRDITDTQYF. CDR3 sequence (DNA): TGCGCCAGCAGGGACATCACAGATACGCAGTATTTT. Complete variable domain (other parts from reference TRBV5-1 and TRBJ2-3): KAGVTQTPRYLIKTRGQQVTLSCSPISGHRSVSWYQQTPGQGLQFLFEYFSETQRNKGNFPGRFSGRQFSNSRSEMNVSTLELGDSALYLCASRDITDTQYFGPGTRLTVL.

The chain couples TRBV5-1 to TRBJ2-2; D may be TRBD1 (6 bases). V lost 4 bases to trimming and J lost 6 bases, with 13 bases between them. This CDR3 contains 14 residues. CDR1 and CDR2 from the germline V gene are SGHRS and YFSETQ. The CDR3: CASSNIRGAGELFF. The CDR3, as DNA: TGCGCCAGCAGCAATATCAGGGGCGCCGGGGAGCTGTTTTTT.

The V gene is TRBV5-1, the J gene TRBJ1-2; no definite D call. The CDR3 runs 13 residues. CDR1 is SGHRS and CDR2 is YFSETQ in the germline V gene. V was shortened by 1 base and J by 7 bases, with 11 bases between the two germline ends. CDR3 sequence reads: CASSLSDGLGYTF. In nucleotides, the CDR3 is TGCGCCAGCAGCTTGAGTGACGGCCTTGGCTACACCTTC.

This clonotype has only a few counts. CDR3 sequence: CASSFGFSNQPQHF. DNA of the CDR3: TGTGCCAGCAGTTTTGGTTTCAGCAATCAGCCCCAGCATTTT. This chain connects TRBV12-3 or TRBV12-4 to TRBJ1-5; D not resolved. Trimming removed 3 bases from V and 1 base from J, with 7 bases in between. CDR3 length: 14 residues.

This chain links TRBV5-1 with TRBJ2-5; D unclear. V was clipped by 1 base and J by 5 bases, with 6 bases between them. From germline, CDR1 is SGHRS and CDR2 YFSETQ. The CDR3 spans 12 residues. The CDR3 DNA is TGCGCCAGCAGCTTGACTGTTGAGACCCAGTACTTC. This sequence encodes CASSLTVETQYF.

This clonotype showed up just once. The chain uses TRBV7-9 and TRBJ2-7; D gene ambiguous. V lost 5 bases and J lost 4, with 15 bases in between. Germline values: CDR1 SEHNR, CDR2 FQNEAQ (reference sequence). CDR3 length: 14 residues. The CDR3 sequence: CASSPDGGWYEQYF. The CDR3 DNA follows: TGTGCCAGCAGCCCCGATGGTGGGTGGTACGAGCAGTACTTC.

The rearrangement uses TRBV19 and TRBJ1-2, with no clear D. CDR3 length: 14 amino acids. V was pared by 4 bases and J by 3 bases, with 12 bases between. Germline CDR1 reads LNHDA; CDR2 reads SQIVND (reference sequence). The CDR3 sequence is CASSSPPGDYGYTF. In nucleotides, the CDR3 is TGTGCCAGTAGTAGCCCGCCCGGGGACTATGGCTACACCTTC.

This chain joins TRBV11-2 and TRBJ1-6, with 8 bases aligning to TRBD1. CDR1 and CDR2 (germline): SGHAT, FQNNGV. V shed 1 base and J 12 bases; nucleotides not matched to a gene: 8. There are 15 residues in the CDR3. The CDR3 loop is CASSLAGGGGEPLHF. Written as DNA, the CDR3 is TGTGCCAGCAGCTTAGCAGGGGGCGGCGGTGAACCCCTCCACTTT.

At least ten counts were recorded for this clonotype. The CDR3 bases are TGCGCCAGCAGTGAGCGTGGGGATGCAGATACGCAGTATTTT. Translating gives CASSERGDADTQYF. V and J are TRBV10-1 and TRBJ2-3; D not resolved. Trimming took 2 bases from V and 4 from J, leaving 10 bases between them. Germline values: CDR1 WNHNN, CDR2 SYGVQD (reference sequence). This CDR3 comprises 14 residues.

This clonotype appeared a few times. The CDR3 bases are TGTGCCAGCAAGGAGGATAGCTTGAACACTGAAGCTTTCTTT. It codes for CASKEDSLNTEAFF. This sequence joins TRBV2 and TRBJ1-1, with no clear D. The V gene's germline CDR1 is SNHLY and CDR2 FYNNEI. Trimming shortened V by 7 bases and J by 0 bases, and 12 bases separated the two germline ends. The CDR3 spans 14 residues. The full variable domain, completed using reference TRBV2 and TRBJ1-1, is EPEVTQTPSHQVTQMGQEVILRCVPISNHLYFYWYRQILGQKVEFLVSFYNNEISEKSEIFDDQFSVERPDGSNFTLKIRSTKLEDSAMYFCASKEDSLNTEAFFGQGTRLTVV.

This clonotype was picked up a small number of times. J is TRBJ2-7 and V is TRBV7-8; D remains unclear. Trimming took off 0 bases at V and 0 bases at J, with 9 bases between the two ends. The CDR3 contains 15 residues. CDR1 and CDR2 from the germline V gene are SGHVS and FQNEAQ. The CDR3: CASSLAFRISYEQYF. The CDR3 DNA follows: TGTGCCAGCAGCTTAGCGTTCCGCATCTCCTACGAGCAGTACTTC.

This clonotype occurred many times. CDR3 bases: TGTGCCTGGAATAGGGGGGGTCAGCCCCAGCATTTT. As protein: CAWNRGGQPQHF. J is TRBJ1-5 and V is TRBV30, with D possibly matching TRBD1 (6 bases). The CDR3 runs 12 residues. V was pared by 4 bases and J by 6 bases, with 10 bases between. CDR1 is GTSNPN, CDR2 SVGIG, per germline (reference sequence). The complete variable domain, with remaining parts taken from reference TRBV30 and TRBJ1-5, reads SQTIHQWPATLVQPVGSPLSLECTVEGTSNPNLYWYRQAAGRGLQLLFYSVGIGQISSEVPQNLSASRPQDRQFILSSKKLLLSDSGFYLCAWNRGGQPQHFGDGTRLSIL.

V is TRBV15 and J is TRBJ2-5; TRBD1 might be the D (5 bases). This CDR3 region has 15 residues. V was cut by 1 base and J by 2 bases, with 11 bases left in between. The germline gives CDR1 LNHNV, CDR2 YYDKDF (reference sequence). CDR3 nucleotide sequence: TGTGCCACCAGCAGAGTGTCGCAGGGTCAAGAGACCCAGTACTTC. Its translation is CATSRVSQGQETQYF.

This clonotype was counted a few times. The genes are TRBV5-4 and TRBJ1-6, with a possible D match to TRBD1 (6 bases). Per the germline V gene, CDR1 is SGHNT and CDR2 is YYREEE (reference sequence). The CDR3 spans 17 residues. The V and J ends lost 1 base and 10 bases respectively, with 21 bases between them. CDR3 region: CASSLFGRGAPGSPLHF. The CDR3 DNA reads as TGTGCCAGCAGCTTGTTCGGACGGGGGGCGCCGGGATCACCCCTCCACTTT.

This clonotype was recorded a few times. CDR3 bases: TGCAGCGTAGGGCAGGGGATCACCGGGGAGCTGTTTTTT. As protein: CSVGQGITGELFF. The rearrangement uses TRBV29-1 and TRBJ2-2; D is perhaps TRBD1 (6 bases). Per the germline V gene, CDR1 is SQVTM and CDR2 is ANQGSEA. The CDR3 extends over 13 amino acids. V lost 6 bases, J lost 4 bases, and 12 bases lay in between.

This chain joins TRBV24-1 and TRBJ2-3; D assignment may be TRBD1 or TRBD2 (5 bases each). V was pared by 4 bases and J by 4 bases, with 11 bases between. CDR1 is KGHDR, CDR2 SFDVKD, per germline. The CDR3 consists of 14 residues. This CDR3 reads CATSETGRPDTQYF. CDR3 nucleotides: TGTGCCACCAGTGAAACGGGACGCCCAGATACGCAGTATTTT.

The rearrangement joins TRBV20-1 to TRBJ2-5, with D perhaps matching TRBD1 (5 bases). V gave up 6 bases and J gave up 5 bases, with 19 bases separating them. CDR3 size: 14 residues. Germline V gene data show CDR1 as DFQATT and CDR2 as SNEGSKA (reference sequence). CDR3 residues: CSAEGVEDGETQYF. The CDR3 region has the DNA TGCAGTGCCGAAGGGGTAGAGGACGGGGAGACCCAGTACTTC.

The chain has TRBV5-1 and TRBJ2-5; 8 positions agree with TRBD2. V gave up 4 bases and J gave up 4 bases; unmatched junction bases: 6. CDR3 size: 14 residues. Germline V gene sequence: CDR1 SGHRS, CDR2 YFSETQ. The chain's CDR3 is CASSPQAGGETQYF. The CDR3 DNA reads as TGCGCCAGCAGCCCCCAGGCGGGAGGAGAGACCCAGTACTTC.